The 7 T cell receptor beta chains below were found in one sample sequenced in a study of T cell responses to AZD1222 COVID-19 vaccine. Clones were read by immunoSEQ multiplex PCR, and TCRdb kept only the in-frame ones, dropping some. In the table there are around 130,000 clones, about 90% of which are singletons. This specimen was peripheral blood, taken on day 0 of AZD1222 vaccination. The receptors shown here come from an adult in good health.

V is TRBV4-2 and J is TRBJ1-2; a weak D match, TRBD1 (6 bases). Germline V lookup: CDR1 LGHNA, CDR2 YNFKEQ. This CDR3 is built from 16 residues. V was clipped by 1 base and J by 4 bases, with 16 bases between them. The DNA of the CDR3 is TGTGCCAGCAGCCAAGCACGGTCAGGGGAAACCTATGGCTACACCTTC. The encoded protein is CASSQARSGETYGYTF.

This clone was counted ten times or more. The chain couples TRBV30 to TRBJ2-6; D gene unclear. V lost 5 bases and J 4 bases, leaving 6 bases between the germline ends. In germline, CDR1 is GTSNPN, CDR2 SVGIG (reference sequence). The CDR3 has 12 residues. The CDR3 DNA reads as TGTGCCTGGGGAGAAGGGGCCAACGTCCTGACTTTC. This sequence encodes CAWGEGANVLTF. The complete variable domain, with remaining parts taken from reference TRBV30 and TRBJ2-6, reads SQTIHQWPATLVQPVGSPLSLECTVEGTSNPNLYWYRQAAGRGLQLLFYSVGIGQISSEVPQNLSASRPQDRQFILSSKKLLLSDSGFYLCAWGEGANVLTFGAGSRLTVL.

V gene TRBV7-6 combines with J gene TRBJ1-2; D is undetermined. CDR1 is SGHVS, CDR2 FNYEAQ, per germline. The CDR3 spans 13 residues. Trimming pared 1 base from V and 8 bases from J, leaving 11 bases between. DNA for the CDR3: TGTGCCAGCAGCTTAGATACGAGACGGGGCTACACCTTC. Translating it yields CASSLDTRRGYTF.

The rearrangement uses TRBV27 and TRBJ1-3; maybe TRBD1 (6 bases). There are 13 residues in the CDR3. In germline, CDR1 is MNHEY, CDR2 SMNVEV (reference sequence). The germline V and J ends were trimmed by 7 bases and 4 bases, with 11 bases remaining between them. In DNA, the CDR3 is TGTGCCAGCACCTCCGGACAGGGAAACACCATATATTTT. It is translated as CASTSGQGNTIYF.

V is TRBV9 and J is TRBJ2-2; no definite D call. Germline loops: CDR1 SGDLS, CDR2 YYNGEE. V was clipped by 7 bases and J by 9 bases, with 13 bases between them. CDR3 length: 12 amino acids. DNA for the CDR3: TGTGCCAGCGGAGACACTGGGCGGGAGCTGTTTTTT. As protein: CASGDTGRELFF.

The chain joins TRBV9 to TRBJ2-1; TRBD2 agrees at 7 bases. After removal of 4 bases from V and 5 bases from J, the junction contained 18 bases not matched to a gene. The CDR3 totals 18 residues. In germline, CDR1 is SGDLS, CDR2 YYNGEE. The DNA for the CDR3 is TGTGCCAGCAGCTCAGATTTTCGGGAGGAAAAAAAAGACAATGAGCAGTTCTTC. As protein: CASSSDFREEKKDNEQFF.

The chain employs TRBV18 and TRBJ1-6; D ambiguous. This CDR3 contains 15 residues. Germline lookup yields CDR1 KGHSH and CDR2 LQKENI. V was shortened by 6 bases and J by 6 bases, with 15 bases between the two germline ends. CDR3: CASSPKTSPNSPLHF. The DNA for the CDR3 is TGTGCCAGCTCTCCGAAGACGAGCCCTAATTCACCCCTCCACTTT.